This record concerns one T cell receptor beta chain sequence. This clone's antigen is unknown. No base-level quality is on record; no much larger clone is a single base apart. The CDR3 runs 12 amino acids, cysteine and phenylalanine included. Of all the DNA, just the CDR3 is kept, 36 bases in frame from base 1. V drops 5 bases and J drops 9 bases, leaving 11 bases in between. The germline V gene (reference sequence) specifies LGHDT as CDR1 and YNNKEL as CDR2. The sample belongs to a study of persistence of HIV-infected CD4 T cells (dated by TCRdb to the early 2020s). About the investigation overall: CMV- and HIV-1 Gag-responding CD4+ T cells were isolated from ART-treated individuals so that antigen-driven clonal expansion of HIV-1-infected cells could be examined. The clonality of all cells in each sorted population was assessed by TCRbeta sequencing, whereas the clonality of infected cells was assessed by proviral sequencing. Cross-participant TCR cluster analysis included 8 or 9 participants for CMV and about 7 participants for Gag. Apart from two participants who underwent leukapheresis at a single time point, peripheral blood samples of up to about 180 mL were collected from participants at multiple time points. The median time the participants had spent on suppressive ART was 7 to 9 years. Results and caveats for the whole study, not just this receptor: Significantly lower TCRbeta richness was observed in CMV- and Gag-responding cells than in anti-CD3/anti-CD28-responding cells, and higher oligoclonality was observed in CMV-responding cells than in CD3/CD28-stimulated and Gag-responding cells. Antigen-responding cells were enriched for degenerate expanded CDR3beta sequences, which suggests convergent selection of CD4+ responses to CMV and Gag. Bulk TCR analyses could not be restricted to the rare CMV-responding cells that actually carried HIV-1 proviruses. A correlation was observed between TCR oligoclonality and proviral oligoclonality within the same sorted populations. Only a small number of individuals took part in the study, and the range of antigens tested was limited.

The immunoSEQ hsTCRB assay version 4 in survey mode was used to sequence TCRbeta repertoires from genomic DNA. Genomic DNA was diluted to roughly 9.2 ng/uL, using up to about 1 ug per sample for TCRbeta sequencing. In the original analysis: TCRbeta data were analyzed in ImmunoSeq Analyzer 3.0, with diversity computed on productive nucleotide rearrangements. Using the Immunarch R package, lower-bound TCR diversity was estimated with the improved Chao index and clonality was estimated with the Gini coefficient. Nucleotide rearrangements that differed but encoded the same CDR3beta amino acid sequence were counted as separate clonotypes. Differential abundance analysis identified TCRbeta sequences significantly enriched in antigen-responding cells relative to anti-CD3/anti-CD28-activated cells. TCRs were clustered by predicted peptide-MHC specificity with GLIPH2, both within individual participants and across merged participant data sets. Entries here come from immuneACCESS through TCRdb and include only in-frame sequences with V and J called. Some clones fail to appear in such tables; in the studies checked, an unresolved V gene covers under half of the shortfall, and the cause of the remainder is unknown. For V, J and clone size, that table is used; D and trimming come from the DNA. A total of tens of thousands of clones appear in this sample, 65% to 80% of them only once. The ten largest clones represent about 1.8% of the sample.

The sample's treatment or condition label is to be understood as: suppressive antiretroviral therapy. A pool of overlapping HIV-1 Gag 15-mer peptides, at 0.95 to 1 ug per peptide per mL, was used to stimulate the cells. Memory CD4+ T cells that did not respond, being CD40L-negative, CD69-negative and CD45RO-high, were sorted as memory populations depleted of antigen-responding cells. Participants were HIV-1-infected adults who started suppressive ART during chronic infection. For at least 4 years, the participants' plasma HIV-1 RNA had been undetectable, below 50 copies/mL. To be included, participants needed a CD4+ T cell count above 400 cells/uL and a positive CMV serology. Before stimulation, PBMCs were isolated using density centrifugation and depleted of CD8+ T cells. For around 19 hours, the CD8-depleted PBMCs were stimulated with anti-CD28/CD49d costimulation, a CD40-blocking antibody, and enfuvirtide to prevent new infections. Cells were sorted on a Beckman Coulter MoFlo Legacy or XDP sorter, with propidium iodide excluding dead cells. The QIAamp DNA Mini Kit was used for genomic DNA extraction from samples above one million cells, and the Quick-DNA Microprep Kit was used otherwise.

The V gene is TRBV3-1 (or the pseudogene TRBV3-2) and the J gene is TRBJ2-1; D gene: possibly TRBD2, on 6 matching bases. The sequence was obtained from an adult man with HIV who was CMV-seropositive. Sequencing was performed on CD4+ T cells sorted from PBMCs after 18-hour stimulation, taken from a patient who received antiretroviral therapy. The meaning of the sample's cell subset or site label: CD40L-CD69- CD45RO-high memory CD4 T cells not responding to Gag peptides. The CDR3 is CASSFTEGEQFF. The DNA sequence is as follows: TGTGCCAGCAGCTTCACGGAGGGTGAGCAGTTCTTC.